This TCR beta chain was captured in a study of OX40 agonist ivuxolimab in advanced cancers. Libraries were prepared by immunoSEQ multiplex PCR; TCRdb keeps only in-frame clonotypes and omits some of them. This sample yields 95,000 to 150,000 clones, of which approximately 92% are seen a single time; roughly 0.15% belongs to the top ten. Germline assignment: CDR1 MNHEY and CDR2 SMNVEV (reference sequence). The CDR3 has 13 amino acids. The V end was cut by 3 bases, the J end by 2 bases, with 8 bases between. The TCR sequence derives from an adult with an advanced solid tumor such as melanoma, head and neck, liver or kidney cancer. This chain uses TRBV27 with TRBJ2-7, with D possibly TRBD1 on 6 matching bases. This specimen consisted of CD4+ or CD8+ T cells sorted from blood, obtained in a trial of the OX40 agonist ivuxolimab. As DNA, the CDR3 is TGTGCCAGCAGTTTCAGGGGCACCTACGAGCAGTACTTC. This codes for CASSFRGTYEQYF.